Shown below are 11 T cell receptor beta chains from a single sample sequenced in a study of blood T cell repertoires in COVID-19. TCRdb's copy holds only in-frame clones and misses some; the assay was immunoSEQ multiplex PCR. This repertoire shows around 81,000 clones, more than 80% found once; its top ten account for 10% to 15%. Source material: peripheral blood. Receptor source: a human donor in a cohort sampled during active COVID-19.

The chain combines TRBV7-2 with TRBJ2-1, with D maybe TRBD2 (6 bases). Germline values: CDR1 SGHTA, CDR2 FQGNSA. The V gene lost 0 bases and the J gene lost 3 bases, with 12 bases spanning the gap. The CDR3 loop spans 16 amino acids. The CDR3 here is CASSLAWTIGYNEQFF. CDR3 sequence (DNA): TGTGCCAGCAGCTTAGCGTGGACTATCGGCTACAATGAGCAGTTCTTC.

The chain uses TRBV28 and TRBJ2-7; TRBD1 is a possible D gene (5 bases). There are 15 residues in the CDR3. The V gene's germline CDR1 is MDHEN and CDR2 SYDVKM. Trimming pared 3 bases from V and 3 bases from J, leaving 15 bases between. The CDR3 protein is CASSFHRGTVYEQYF. CDR3 DNA: TGTGCCAGCAGTTTTCATAGGGGAACGGTCTACGAGCAGTACTTC.

This sequence joins TRBV2 and TRBJ1-1, with 12 bases lining up with TRBD1. Germline V lookup: CDR1 SNHLY, CDR2 FYNNEI. This CDR3 region has 15 residues. V lost 5 bases and J lost 10; bases outside the gene matches: 11. The DNA of the CDR3 is TGTGCCAGCAGTCCTAGAGGGGACAGGGGGCGAGGAGCTTTCTTT. It translates to CASSPRGDRGRGAFF.

This rearrangement joins TRBV5-3 to TRBJ1-6; a possible D gene is TRBD1 (6 bases). TRBV5-3 is recorded as an ORF, its role being uncertain. V was pared by 4 bases and J by 0 bases, with 11 bases between. This CDR3 comprises 16 residues. Written as DNA, the CDR3 is TGTGCCAGAAGCATTGGACAGAGCTCCTATAATTCACCCCTCCACTTT. This translates into CARSIGQSSYNSPLHF.

The chain couples TRBV30 to TRBJ1-4; 7 bases match TRBD1. The CDR3 totals 14 residues. The V and J ends lost 4 bases and 3 bases, in that order; junction bases with no gene match: 5. Germline V gene lookup returns CDR1 GTSNPN and CDR2 SVGIG (reference sequence). Here the CDR3 DNA reads TGTGCCTGGACTCCCGGGACAGCTAATGAAAAACTGTTTTTT. Translation gives CAWTPGTANEKLFF.

J is TRBJ2-7 and V is TRBV18; 9 nucleotides align to TRBD1. The length of the CDR3 is 13 residues. In germline, CDR1 is KGHSH, CDR2 LQKENI. After removal of 6 bases from V and 6 bases from J, the junction contained 6 bases not matched to a gene. CDR3 protein: CASSTGTGFEQYF. CDR3 coding DNA: TGTGCCAGCTCGACCGGGACAGGGTTCGAGCAGTACTTC. The complete variable domain, with remaining parts taken from reference TRBV18 and TRBJ2-7, reads NAGVMQNPRHLVRRRGQEARLRCSPMKGHSHVYWYRQLPEEGLKFMVYLQKENIIDESGMPKERFSAEFPKEGPSILRIQQVVRGDSAAYFCASSTGTGFEQYFGPGTRLTVT.

The CDR3 nucleotides read TGTGCCAGCAGCCGGACAGGCAATTCACCCCTCCACTTT. Translation: CASSRTGNSPLHF. The rearrangement joins TRBV5-8 to TRBJ1-6; 7 nucleotides line up with TRBD1. Looked up from germline, CDR1 is SGHTS and CDR2 is YDEGEE. After removal of 4 bases from V and 7 bases from J, the junction contained 2 bases not matched to a gene. The CDR3 has 13 amino acids.

The V call is TRBV7-8, the J call TRBJ2-1, with 8 positions matching TRBD2. The germline gives CDR1 SGHVS, CDR2 FQNEAQ. CDR3 length equals 15 residues. J was trimmed by 6 bases and V by 6 bases; bases with no gene match: 10. The CDR3 bases are TGTGCCAGCAGAAAATCCGGGACTAGGTTCAATGAGCAGTTCTTC. Protein product: CASRKSGTRFNEQFF.

This clone was observed once. The genes are TRBV29-1 and TRBJ1-1; no firm D call. Germline CDR1 SQVTM, CDR2 ANQGSEA. Trimming cost V 6 bases and J 8 bases, with 19 bases left between them. The CDR3 runs 13 residues. CDR3 DNA sequence: TGCAGCGTCATTGTCGCACTCCCGAGGGAAGCTTTCTTT. This codes for CSVIVALPREAFF.

The chain carries TRBV28 and TRBJ2-1; D unresolved. Looked up from germline, CDR1 is MDHEN and CDR2 is SYDVKM. The CDR3 runs to 17 residues. V lost 8 bases to trimming and J lost 0 bases, with 20 bases between them. CDR3 residues: CASAPQMVAVSYNEQFF. CDR3 in DNA: TGTGCCAGCGCCCCTCAGATGGTAGCCGTCTCCTACAATGAGCAGTTCTTC.

The chain joins TRBV28 to TRBJ1-2, with D uncertain. This CDR3 has 14 amino acids. V was trimmed by 7 bases and J by 0 bases, leaving 12 bases between them. CDR1 is MDHEN and CDR2 is SYDVKM in the germline V gene. CDR3 nucleotide sequence: TGTGCCAGCACCGCCGGCGGTCCTAACTATGGCTACACCTTC. It translates to CASTAGGPNYGYTF.